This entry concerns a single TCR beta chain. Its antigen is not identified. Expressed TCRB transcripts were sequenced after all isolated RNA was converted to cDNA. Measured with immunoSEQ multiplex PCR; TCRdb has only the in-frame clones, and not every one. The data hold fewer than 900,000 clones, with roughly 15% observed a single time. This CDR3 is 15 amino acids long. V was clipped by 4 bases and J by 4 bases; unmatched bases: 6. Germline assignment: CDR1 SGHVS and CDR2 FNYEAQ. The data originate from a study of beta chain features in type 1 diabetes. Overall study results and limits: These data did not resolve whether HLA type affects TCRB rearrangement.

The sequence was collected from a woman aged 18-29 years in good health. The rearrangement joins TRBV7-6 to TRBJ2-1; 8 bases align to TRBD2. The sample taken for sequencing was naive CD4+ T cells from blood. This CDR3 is CASSSGTRSYNEQFF. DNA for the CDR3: TGTGCCAGCAGCTCGGGGACTAGGAGTTACAATGAGCAGTTCTTC.